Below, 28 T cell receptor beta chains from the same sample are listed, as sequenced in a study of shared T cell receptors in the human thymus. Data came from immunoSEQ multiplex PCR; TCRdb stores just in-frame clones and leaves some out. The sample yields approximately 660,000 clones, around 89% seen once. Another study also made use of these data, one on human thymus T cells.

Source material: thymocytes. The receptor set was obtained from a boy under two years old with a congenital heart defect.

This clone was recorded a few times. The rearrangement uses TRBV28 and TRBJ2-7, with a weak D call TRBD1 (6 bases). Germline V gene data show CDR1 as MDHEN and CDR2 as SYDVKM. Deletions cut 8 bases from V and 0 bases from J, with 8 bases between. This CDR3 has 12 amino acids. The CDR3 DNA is TGTGCCAGCGGGACACCCTCCTACGAGCAGTACTTC. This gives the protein CASGTPSYEQYF.

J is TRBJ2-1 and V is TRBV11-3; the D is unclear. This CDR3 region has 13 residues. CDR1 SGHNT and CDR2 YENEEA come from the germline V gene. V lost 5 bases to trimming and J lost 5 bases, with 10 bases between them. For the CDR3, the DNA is TGTGCCAGCAGCCGCCTGGGCGACAATGAGCAGTTCTTC. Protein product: CASSRLGDNEQFF.

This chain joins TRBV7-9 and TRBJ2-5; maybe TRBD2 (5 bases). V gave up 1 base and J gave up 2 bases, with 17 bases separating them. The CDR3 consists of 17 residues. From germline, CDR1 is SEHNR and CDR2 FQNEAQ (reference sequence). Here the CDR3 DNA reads TGTGCCAGCAGCTTAGTCCGCGGGCAAGGGTATCAAGAGACCCAGTACTTC. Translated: CASSLVRGQGYQETQYF.

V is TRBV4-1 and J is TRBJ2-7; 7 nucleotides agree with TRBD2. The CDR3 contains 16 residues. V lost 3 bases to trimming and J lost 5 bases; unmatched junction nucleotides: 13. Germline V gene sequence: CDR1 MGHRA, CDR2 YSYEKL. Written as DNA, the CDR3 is TGCGCCAGCAGCCAGATGGCCGGGAGGATCCCCCACGAGCAGTACTTC. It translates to CASSQMAGRIPHEQYF.

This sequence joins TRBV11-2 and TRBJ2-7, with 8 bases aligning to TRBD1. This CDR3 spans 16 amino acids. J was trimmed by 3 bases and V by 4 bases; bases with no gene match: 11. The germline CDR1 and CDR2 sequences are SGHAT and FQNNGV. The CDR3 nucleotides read TGTGCCAGCAGCTCCCGGGTGGGGGGACAGGTCTACGAGCAGTACTTC. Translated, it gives CASSSRVGGQVYEQYF.

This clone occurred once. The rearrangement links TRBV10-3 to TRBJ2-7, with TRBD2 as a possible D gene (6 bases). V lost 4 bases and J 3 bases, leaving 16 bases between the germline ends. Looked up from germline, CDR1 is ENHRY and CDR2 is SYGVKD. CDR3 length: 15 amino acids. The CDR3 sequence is CAISAGLLRGYEQYF. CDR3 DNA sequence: TGTGCCATCAGTGCGGGACTCCTAAGAGGCTACGAGCAGTACTTC.

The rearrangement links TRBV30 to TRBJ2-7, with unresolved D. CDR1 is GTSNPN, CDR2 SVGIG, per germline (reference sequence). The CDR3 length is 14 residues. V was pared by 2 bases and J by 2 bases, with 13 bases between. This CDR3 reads CAWSYVTPTYEQYF. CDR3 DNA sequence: TGTGCCTGGAGTTATGTGACTCCAACCTACGAGCAGTACTTC.

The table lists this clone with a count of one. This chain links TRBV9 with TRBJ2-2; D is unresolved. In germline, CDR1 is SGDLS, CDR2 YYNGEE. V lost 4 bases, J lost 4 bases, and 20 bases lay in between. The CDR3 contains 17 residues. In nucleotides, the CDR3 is TGTGCCAGCAGCCCTCTGCCTACCGAACCCGCCACCGGGGAGCTGTTTTTT. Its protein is CASSPLPTEPATGELFF. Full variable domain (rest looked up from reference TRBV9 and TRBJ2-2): DSGVTQTPKHLITATGQRVTLRCSPRSGDLSVYWYQQSLDQGLQFLIQYYNGEERAKGNILERFSAQQFPDLHSELNLSSLELGDSALYFCASSPLPTEPATGELFFGEGSRLTVL.

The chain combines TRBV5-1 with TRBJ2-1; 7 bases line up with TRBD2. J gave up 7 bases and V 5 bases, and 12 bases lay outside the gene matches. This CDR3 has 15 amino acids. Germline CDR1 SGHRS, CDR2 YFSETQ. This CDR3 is CASRGLLAGRNEQFF. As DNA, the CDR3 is TGCGCCAGCAGAGGTCTCTTAGCGGGCAGGAATGAGCAGTTCTTC.

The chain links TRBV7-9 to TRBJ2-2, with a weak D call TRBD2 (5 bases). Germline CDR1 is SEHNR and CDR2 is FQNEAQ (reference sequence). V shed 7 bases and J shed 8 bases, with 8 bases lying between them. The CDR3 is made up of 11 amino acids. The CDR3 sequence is CASTEGGELFF. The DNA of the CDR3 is TGTGCCAGCACTGAGGGTGGGGAGCTGTTTTTT.

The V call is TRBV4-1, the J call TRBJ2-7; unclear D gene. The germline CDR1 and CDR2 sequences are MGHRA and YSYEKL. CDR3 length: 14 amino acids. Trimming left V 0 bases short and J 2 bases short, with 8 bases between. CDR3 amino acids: CASSQEANPYEQYF. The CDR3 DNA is TGCGCCAGCAGCCAAGAAGCGAACCCCTACGAGCAGTACTTC.

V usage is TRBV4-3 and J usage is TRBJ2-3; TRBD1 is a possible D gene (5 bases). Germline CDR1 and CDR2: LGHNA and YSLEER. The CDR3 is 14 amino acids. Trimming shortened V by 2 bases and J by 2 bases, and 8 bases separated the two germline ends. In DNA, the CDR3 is TGCGCCAGCAGCCAACGACAGAACACAGATACGCAGTATTTT. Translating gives CASSQRQNTDTQYF.

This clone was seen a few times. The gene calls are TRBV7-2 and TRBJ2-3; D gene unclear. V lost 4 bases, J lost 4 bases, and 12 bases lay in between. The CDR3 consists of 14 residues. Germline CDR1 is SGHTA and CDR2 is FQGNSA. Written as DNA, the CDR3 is TGTGCCAGCAGCTGCCCCTTGGGCGCAGATACGCAGTATTTT. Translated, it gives CASSCPLGADTQYF.

The CDR3, as DNA: TGTGCCAGCAGTCGGGACAGGAGTTATGGCTACACCTTC. Translated, it gives CASSRDRSYGYTF. The J gene is TRBJ1-2, the V gene TRBV6-5; 8 bases line up with TRBD1. CDR3 length: 13 residues. J lost 5 bases, V lost 5 bases, and 4 bases had no gene match. Germline values: CDR1 MNHEY, CDR2 SVGAGI.

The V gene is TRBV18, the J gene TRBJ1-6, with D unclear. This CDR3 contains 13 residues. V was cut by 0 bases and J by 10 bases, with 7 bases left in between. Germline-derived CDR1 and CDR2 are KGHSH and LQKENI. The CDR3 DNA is TGTGCCAGCTCACCACCGTCCTCCTCACCCCTCCACTTT. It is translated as CASSPPSSSPLHF.

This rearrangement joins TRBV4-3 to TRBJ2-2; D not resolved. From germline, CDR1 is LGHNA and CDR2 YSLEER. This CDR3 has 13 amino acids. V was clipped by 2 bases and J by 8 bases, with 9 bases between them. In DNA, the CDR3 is TGCGCCAGCAGCCAAAAAGCTGGTGGGGAGCTGTTTTTT. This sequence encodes CASSQKAGGELFF.

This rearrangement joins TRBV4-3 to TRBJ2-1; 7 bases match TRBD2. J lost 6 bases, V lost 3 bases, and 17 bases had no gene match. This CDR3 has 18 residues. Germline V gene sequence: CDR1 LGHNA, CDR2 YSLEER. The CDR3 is CASSQGEEGTMVRNEQFF. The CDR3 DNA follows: TGCGCCAGCAGCCAGGGGGAAGAGGGGACTATGGTCCGCAATGAGCAGTTCTTC.

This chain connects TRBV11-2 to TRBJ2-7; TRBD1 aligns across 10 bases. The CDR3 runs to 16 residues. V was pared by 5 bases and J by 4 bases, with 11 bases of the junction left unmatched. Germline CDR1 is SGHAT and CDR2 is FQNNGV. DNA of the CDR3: TGTGCCAGCAGCCTAGGGCCCGGGACAGGGGTGTACGAGCAGTACTTC. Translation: CASSLGPGTGVYEQYF.

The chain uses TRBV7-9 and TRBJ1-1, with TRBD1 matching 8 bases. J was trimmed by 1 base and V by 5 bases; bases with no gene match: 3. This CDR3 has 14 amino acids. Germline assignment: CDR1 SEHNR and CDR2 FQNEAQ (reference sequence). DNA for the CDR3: TGTGCCAGCAGCCGACAGGGGCGGAACACTGAAGCTTTCTTT. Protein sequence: CASSRQGRNTEAFF.

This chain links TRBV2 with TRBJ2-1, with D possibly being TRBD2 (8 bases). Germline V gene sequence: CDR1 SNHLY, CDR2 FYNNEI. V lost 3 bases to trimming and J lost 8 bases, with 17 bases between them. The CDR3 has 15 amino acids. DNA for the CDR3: TGTGCCAGCAGTGACAGGGGGACTAGGTGGTATGAGCAGTTCTTC. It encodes CASSDRGTRWYEQFF.

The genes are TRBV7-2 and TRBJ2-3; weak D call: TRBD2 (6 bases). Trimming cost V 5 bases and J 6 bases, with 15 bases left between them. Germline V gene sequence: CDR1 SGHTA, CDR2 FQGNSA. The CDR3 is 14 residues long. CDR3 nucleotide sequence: TGTGCCAGCAGCCCTCAGCGGGCCAGGGATACGCAGTATTTT. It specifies CASSPQRARDTQYF.

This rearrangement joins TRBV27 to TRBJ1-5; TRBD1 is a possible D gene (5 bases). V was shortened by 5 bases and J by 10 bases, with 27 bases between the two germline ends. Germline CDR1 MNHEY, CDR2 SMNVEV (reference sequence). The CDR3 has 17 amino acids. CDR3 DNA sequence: TGTGCCAGCAGTCCCTCTGGGCAGGGCCCTTCCATATGTCCCCAGCATTTT. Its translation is CASSPSGQGPSICPQHF.

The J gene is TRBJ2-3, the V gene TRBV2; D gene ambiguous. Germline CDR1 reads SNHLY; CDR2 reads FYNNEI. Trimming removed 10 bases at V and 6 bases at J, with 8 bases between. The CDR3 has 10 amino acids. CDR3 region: CATHTDTQYF. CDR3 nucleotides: TGTGCCACACACACCGATACGCAGTATTTT.

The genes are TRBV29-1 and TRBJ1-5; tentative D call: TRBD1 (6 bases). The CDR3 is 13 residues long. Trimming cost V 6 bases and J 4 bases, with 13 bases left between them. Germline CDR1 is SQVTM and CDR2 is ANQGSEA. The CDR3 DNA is TGCAGCGTAGAGACAGGAAAAAATCAGCCCCAGCATTTT. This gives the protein CSVETGKNQPQHF.

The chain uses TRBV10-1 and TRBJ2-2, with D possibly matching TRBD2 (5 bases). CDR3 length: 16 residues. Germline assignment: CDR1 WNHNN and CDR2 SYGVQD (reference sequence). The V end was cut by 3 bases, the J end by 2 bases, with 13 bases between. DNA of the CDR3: TGCGCCAGCAGTGAAAGGCGGGTCCTTAACACCGGGGAGCTGTTTTTT. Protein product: CASSERRVLNTGELFF.

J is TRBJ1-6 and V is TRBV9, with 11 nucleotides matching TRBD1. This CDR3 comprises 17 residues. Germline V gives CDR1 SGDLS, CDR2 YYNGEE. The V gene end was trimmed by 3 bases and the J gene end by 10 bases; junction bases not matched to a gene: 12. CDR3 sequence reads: CASSGPPRDRGNSPLHF. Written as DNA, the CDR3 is TGTGCCAGCAGCGGCCCTCCCCGGGACAGGGGGAACTCACCCCTCCACTTT.

The CDR3: CASSSTETGELFF. CDR3 coding DNA: TGTGCCAGCAGTTCGACAGAGACCGGGGAGCTGTTTTTT. The chain has TRBV6-5 and TRBJ2-2; weak D call: TRBD1 (5 bases). The CDR3 loop spans 13 amino acids. Germline assignment: CDR1 MNHEY and CDR2 SVGAGI. V lost 4 bases to trimming and J lost 5 bases, with 8 bases between them.

Here the CDR3 reads CASSLIQGGDSNQPQHF. CDR3 nucleotide sequence: TGTGCCAGCAGTTTAATCCAGGGAGGGGATAGCAATCAGCCCCAGCATTTT. The chain has TRBV28 and TRBJ1-5; maybe TRBD1 (5 bases). The CDR3 runs to 17 residues. CDR1 is MDHEN, CDR2 SYDVKM, per germline. Trimming removed 2 bases from V and 0 bases from J, with 14 bases in between.